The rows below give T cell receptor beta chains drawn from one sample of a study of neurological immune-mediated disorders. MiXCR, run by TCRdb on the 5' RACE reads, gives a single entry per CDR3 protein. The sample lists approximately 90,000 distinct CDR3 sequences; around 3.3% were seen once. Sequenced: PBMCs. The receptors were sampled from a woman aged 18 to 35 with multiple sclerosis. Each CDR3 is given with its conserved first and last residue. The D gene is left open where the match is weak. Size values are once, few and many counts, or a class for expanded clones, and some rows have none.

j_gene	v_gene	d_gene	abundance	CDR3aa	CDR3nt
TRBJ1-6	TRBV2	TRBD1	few	CASSDRGNNSPLHF	TGTGCCAGCAGCGACAGGGGGAATAATTCACCCCTCCACTTT
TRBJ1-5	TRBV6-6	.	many	CASSYSHPGQGPQHF	TGTGCCAGCAGTTACTCGCACCCAGGGCAGGGGCCCCAGCATTTT
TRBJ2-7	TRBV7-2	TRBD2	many	CASSKPPSGSGYEQYF	TGTGCCAGCAGCAAACCCCCAAGCGGGAGCGGGTACGAGCAGTACTTC
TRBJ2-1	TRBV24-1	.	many	CATSEATGTTNNEQFF	TGTGCCACCAGTGAGGCAACCGGGACCACCAACAATGAGCAGTTCTTC
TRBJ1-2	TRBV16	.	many	CASSRELGYGYTF	TGTGCCAGCAGCCGGGAGTTAGGCTATGGCTACACCTTC
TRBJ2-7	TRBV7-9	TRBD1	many	CASSRDRGQTYEQYF	TGTGCCAGCAGCAGGGACAGGGGGCAGACCTACGAGCAGTACTTC
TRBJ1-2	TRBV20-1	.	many	CSAGTDEANYGYTF	TGCAGTGCTGGGACTGACGAAGCTAACTATGGCTACACCTTC
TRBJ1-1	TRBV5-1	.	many	CASSPVGTVNTEAFF	TGCGCCAGCAGCCCTGTGGGGACGGTGAACACTGAAGCTTTCTTT
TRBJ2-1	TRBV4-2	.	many	CASSRSLGDEQFF	TGTGCCAGCAGCCGCTCTCTCGGGGATGAGCAGTTCTTC
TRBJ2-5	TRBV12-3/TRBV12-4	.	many	CASTPNGGLAGTQYF	TGTGCCAGCACTCCAAATGGGGGCCTGGCTGGGACCCAGTACTTC
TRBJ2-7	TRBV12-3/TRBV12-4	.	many	CASSLSRRTYEQYF	TGTGCCAGCAGTTTGTCCAGGCGAACCTACGAGCAGTACTTC
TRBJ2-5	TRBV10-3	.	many	CAISSAGETQYF	TGTGCCATCAGTTCGGCCGGAGAGACCCAGTACTTC
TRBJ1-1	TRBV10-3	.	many	CAISDQGRTNTEAFF	TGTGCCATCAGTGATCAGGGACGAACGAACACTGAAGCTTTCTTT
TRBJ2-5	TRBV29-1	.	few	CSVERQGEETQYF	TGCAGCGTTGAACGGCAGGGCGAAGAGACCCAGTACTTC
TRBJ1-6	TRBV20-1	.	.	CSARDRKSSYNSPLHF	TGCAGTGCTAGAGACAGAAAGAGCTCCTATAATTCACCCCTCCACTTT
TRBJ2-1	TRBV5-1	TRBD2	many	CASSPPSSGSDEQFF	TGCGCCAGCAGCCCCCCAAGTAGCGGGAGCGATGAGCAGTTCTTC
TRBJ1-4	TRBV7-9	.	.	CASSSPMDEKLFF	TGTGCCAGCAGCTCACCCATGGATGAAAAACTGTTTTTT
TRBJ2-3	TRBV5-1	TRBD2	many	CASSLFFLAGGDTQYF	TGCGCCAGCAGCTTGTTCTTCTTAGCGGGCGGGGATACGCAGTATTTT
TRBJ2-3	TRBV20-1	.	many	CSARDPGSTQYF	TGCAGTGCTAGAGATCCTGGAAGTACGCAGTATTTT
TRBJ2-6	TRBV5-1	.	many	CASSAPTGHPSSGANVLTF	TGCGCCAGCAGCGCCCCTACGGGACACCCGAGCTCTGGGGCCAACGTCCTGACTTTC
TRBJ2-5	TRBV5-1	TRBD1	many	CASSWGTGVETQYF	TGCGCCAGCAGCTGGGGGACAGGGGTGGAGACCCAGTACTTC
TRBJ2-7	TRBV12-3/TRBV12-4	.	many	CASSADPGEQYF	TGTGCCAGCAGCGCGGATCCCGGCGAGCAGTACTTC
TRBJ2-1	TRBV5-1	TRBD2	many	CASSLLGSLAGGYNEQFF	TGCGCCAGCAGCTTGTTAGGTTCTCTAGCGGGAGGTTACAATGAGCAGTTCTTC
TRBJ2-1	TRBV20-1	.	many	CSAVSGLINEQFF	TGCAGTGCCGTAAGCGGGCTCATCAATGAGCAGTTCTTC
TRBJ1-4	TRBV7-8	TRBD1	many	CASSSRTGATNEKLFF	TGTGCCAGCAGCTCCCGGACAGGGGCAACTAATGAAAAACTGTTTTTT
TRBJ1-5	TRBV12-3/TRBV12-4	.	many	CASSLGISNQPQHF	TGTGCCAGCAGTTTAGGGATTAGCAATCAGCCCCAGCATTTT
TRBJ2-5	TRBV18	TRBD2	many	CASSHRVAGVEETQYF	TGTGCCAGCTCACACCGGGTAGCGGGGGTTGAGGAGACCCAGTACTTC
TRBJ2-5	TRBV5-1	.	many	CASSLVGGTRSGSVDKQETQYF	TGCGCCAGCAGCTTGGTAGGGGGGACGAGGTCTGGGAGTGTGGATAAGCAAGAGACCCAGTACTTC
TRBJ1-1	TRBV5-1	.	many	CASSLGQAMNTEAFF	TGCGCCAGCAGCTTGGGTCAGGCTATGAACACTGAAGCTTTCTTT
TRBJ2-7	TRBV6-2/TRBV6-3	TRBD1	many	CASSYVSPDRGGQYF	TGTGCCAGCAGTTACGTTTCCCCCGACAGGGGAGGGCAGTACTTC
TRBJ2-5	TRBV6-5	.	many	CASSQEGATQETQYF	TGTGCCAGCAGTCAAGAAGGGGCCACCCAAGAGACCCAGTACTTC
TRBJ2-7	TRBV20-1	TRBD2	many	CSHFGTSVLYEQYF	TGCAGCCACTTCGGGACTAGCGTCCTCTACGAGCAGTACTTC
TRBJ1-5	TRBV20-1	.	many	CSANGIGQPQHF	TGCAGTGCTAATGGAATCGGTCAGCCCCAGCATTTT
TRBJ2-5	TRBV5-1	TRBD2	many	CASSRPGGQETQYF	TGCGCCAGCAGCCGACCGGGGGGTCAAGAGACCCAGTACTTC
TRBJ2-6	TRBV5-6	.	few	CASSPQQSSGANVLTF	TGTGCCAGCAGCCCTCAACAATCCTCTGGGGCCAACGTCCTGACTTTC
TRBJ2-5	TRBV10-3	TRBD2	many	CAIRSVAGHQETQYF	TGTGCCATCAGGTCGGTAGCGGGCCATCAAGAGACCCAGTACTTC
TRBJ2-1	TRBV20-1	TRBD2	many	CSPREGSSGHNEQFF	TGCAGTCCCAGAGAAGGATCTAGCGGACACAATGAGCAGTTCTTC
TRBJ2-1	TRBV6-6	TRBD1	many	CASSSTRTGFGEQFF	TGTGCCAGCAGTTCCACGAGGACAGGGTTCGGTGAGCAGTTCTTC
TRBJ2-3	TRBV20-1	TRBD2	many	CSASGLAGGGGTQYF	TGCAGTGCTAGTGGACTAGCGGGGGGTGGGGGTACGCAGTATTTT
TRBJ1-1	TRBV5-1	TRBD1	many	CASSLAGGLSNTEAFF	TGCGCCAGCAGCTTGGCAGGGGGCCTATCGAACACTGAAGCTTTCTTT
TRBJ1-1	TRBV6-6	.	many	CASTTPGGGGTEAFF	TGTGCCAGCACCACACCCGGGGGGGGAGGCACTGAAGCTTTCTTT
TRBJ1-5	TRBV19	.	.	CASGHGRVNQPQHF	TGTGCCAGTGGTCACGGACGGGTCAATCAGCCCCAGCATTTT
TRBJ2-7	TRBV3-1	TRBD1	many	CASSQDSQGAYEQYF	TGTGCCAGCAGCCAAGATTCACAGGGGGCCTACGAGCAGTACTTC
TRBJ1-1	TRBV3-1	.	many	CASSQLGSNTEAFF	TGTGCCAGCAGCCAACTGGGATCGAACACTGAAGCTTTCTTT
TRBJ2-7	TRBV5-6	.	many	CASSSAGSYEQYF	TGTGCCAGCAGCTCGGCCGGGTCCTACGAGCAGTACTTC
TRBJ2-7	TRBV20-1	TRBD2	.	CSAASGLAGENEQYF	TGCAGTGCCGCGTCGGGACTAGCGGGGGAAAACGAGCAGTACTTC
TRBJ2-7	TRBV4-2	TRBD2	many	CASSQGASGLVVSYEQYF	TGTGCCAGCAGCCAAGGGGCTAGCGGGCTGGTAGTAAGCTACGAGCAGTACTTC
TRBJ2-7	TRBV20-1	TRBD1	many	CSARFAGGRIYEQYF	TGCAGTGCTAGGTTCGCAGGGGGCAGAATCTACGAGCAGTACTTC
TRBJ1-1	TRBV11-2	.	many	CASSFSENTEAFF	TGTGCCAGCAGCTTCAGTGAGAACACTGAAGCTTTCTTT
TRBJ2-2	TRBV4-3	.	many	CASSSGRAGELFF	TGCGCCAGCAGCTCCGGGCGAGCCGGGGAGCTGTTTTTT
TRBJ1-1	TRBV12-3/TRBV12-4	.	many	CASSKPWGEQAFF	TGTGCCAGCAGCAAACCGTGGGGCGAACAAGCTTTCTTT
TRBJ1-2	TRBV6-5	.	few	CASSRTNYGYTF	TGTGCCAGCAGTAGGACTAACTATGGCTACACCTTC
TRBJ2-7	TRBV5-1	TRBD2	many	CASSQSDGGEQYF	TGCGCCAGCAGCCAATCAGACGGGGGGGAGCAGTACTTC
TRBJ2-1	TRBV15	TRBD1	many	CATSRAVDRPNEQFF	TGTGCCACCAGCAGGGCGGTGGACAGGCCGAATGAGCAGTTCTTC
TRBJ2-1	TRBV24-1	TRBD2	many	CATSGELAGINEQFF	TGTGCCACCAGTGGTGAACTAGCGGGTATCAATGAGCAGTTCTTC
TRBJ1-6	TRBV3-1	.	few	CASSQGGVSPLHF	TGTGCCAGCAGCCAAGGGGGGGTTTCACCCCTCCACTTT
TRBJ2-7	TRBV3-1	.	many	CASSQLGPYEQYF	TGTGCCAGCAGCCAACTAGGACCCTACGAGCAGTACTTC
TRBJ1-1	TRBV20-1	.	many	CSARRQAMNTEAFF	TGCAGTGCTAGGCGTCAGGCCATGAACACTGAAGCTTTCTTT
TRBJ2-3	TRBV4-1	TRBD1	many	CASSVQGSPLDTQYF	TGCGCCAGCAGCGTACAGGGGTCTCCTCTAGATACGCAGTATTTT